This is a list of T cell receptor beta chains from one sample in a study of OX40 agonist ivuxolimab in advanced cancers. Measured with immunoSEQ multiplex PCR; TCRdb has only the in-frame clones, and not every one. The sample lists 65,000 to 95,000 clones, roughly 90% seen once, with nearly 0.55% in the top ten. The sample consisted of CD4+ or CD8+ T cells sorted from blood, taken in a trial of the OX40 agonist ivuxolimab. The receptors here all came from an adult with an advanced solid tumor such as melanoma, head and neck, liver or kidney cancer. The CDR3 runs from the conserved cysteine through the conserved F or W. Fields, in order: clone size, V gene, J gene, D gene, CDR3 DNA, CDR3 protein. The D gene is left open where the match is weak. Expanded clones get a size class; other rows say once, few or many, or leave the size out.

NA	TRBV6-1	TRBJ2-3	TRBD1	TGTGCCAGCAGTTCCGGGACAGGCTTCACAGATACGCAGTATTTT	CASSSGTGFTDTQYF
NA	TRBV7-2	TRBJ2-1	TRBD2	TGTGCCAGCAGCTTACGGGGACTAGCGGGAGGAAGGGATGAGCAGTTCTTC	CASSLRGLAGGRDEQFF
NA	TRBV12-2	TRBJ2-2	NA	TGTGCAAGTCGCTTGCCGAGCGGGAGCCCTAACACCGGGGAGCTGTTTTTT	CASRLPSGSPNTGELFF
NA	TRBV5-1	TRBJ1-2	NA	TGCGCCAGCAGCTTGGGGACAAGTAACTATGGCTACACCTTC	CASSLGTSNYGYTF
NA	TRBV19	TRBJ2-1	TRBD2	TGTGCCAGTAGTTTTCTAGCGGGAGGGCGGTTCTTC	CASSFLAGGRFF
NA	TRBV7-2	TRBJ2-1	NA	TGTGCCAGCAGCTTAGCTTGGCGGGGCACCGGTCGTGACAATGAGCAGTTCTTC	CASSLAWRGTGRDNEQFF
NA	TRBV2	TRBJ1-2	NA	TGTGCCAGCAGGGAGACAGCCCCCGGCTACACCTTC	CASRETAPGYTF
NA	TRBV11-2	TRBJ2-7	NA	TGTGCCAGCAGCTTAGGGGCAATTACCTACGAGCAGTACTTC	CASSLGAITYEQYF
NA	TRBV9	TRBJ2-1	TRBD2	TGTGCCAGCAGCGTGGGACTAGCGGGAGGTGAGCAGTTCTTC	CASSVGLAGGEQFF
few	TRBV11-3	TRBJ2-1	NA	TGTGCCAGCAGCTTCCTTAGTGAGAATGAGCAGTTCTTC	CASSFLSENEQFF
NA	TRBV28	TRBJ2-1	TRBD2	TGTGCCAGCAGCGCCCCGGTTGGGAGGGATGAGCAGTTCTTC	CASSAPVGRDEQFF
NA	TRBV7-3	TRBJ2-1	NA	TGTGCCAGCAGCTTACGGTCCTCCTACAATGAGCAGTTCTTC	CASSLRSSYNEQFF
NA	TRBV7-2	TRBJ1-5	TRBD1	TGTGCCAGCAGCTTCACAGGGGTTTATAGCAATCAGCCCCAGCATTTT	CASSFTGVYSNQPQHF
NA	TRBV5-1	TRBJ2-1	TRBD2	TGCGCCAGCAGCTTGGGACTAGCGGGAGCCAACGACAATGAGCAGTTCTTC	CASSLGLAGANDNEQFF
NA	TRBV4-3	TRBJ2-7	NA	TGCGCCAGCAGCCAAGGGTATCTAGCAAACAATTACTTC	CASSQGYLANNYF